This entry lists 4 T cell receptor beta chains sequenced from one sample in a study of shared clonotypes between healthy human individuals. Generated by immunoSEQ multiplex PCR, the TCRdb table keeps only in-frame clones and is missing some. The sample carries fewer than 1.4 million clones, 75% to 85% recorded once. The material sequenced was memory CD4+ T cells from PBMCs. The subset was: CD45RA-negative fraction. These receptors originate from a man aged 18 to 29 in good health. Some clones in this sample may be carry-over from other donors' samples.

This clone was counted once. This CDR3 is CASSLRTGEDQPQHF. The CDR3 nucleotides are TGTGCCAGTAGTCTGCGGACAGGGGAGGACCAGCCCCAGCATTTT. This chain links TRBV19 with TRBJ1-5; 9 nucleotides match TRBD1. CDR3 length equals 15 residues. V was clipped by 5 bases and J by 7 bases; unmatched bases: 9. The germline V gene encodes CDR1 LNHDA and CDR2 SQIVND (reference sequence).

This clone was counted ten times or more. Other nucleotide sequences in the sample specify the same CDR3. The chain combines TRBV6-5 with TRBJ2-3, with no clear D. Germline assignment: CDR1 MNHEY and CDR2 SVGAGI. Trimming removed 0 bases at V and 6 bases at J, with 7 bases between. The CDR3 runs to 13 residues. CDR3 residues: CASSYSGGDTQYF. CDR3 in DNA: TGTGCCAGCAGTTACTCGGGTGGGGATACGCAGTATTTT.

A remark on this clone: A much larger clone sits a single nucleotide away, making a read error possible. Distinct nucleotide sequences in the sample also encode this CDR3. V usage is TRBV28 and J usage is TRBJ2-5, with D unclear. V lost 3 bases and J lost 4, with 3 bases in between. This CDR3 region has 11 residues. From germline, CDR1 is MDHEN and CDR2 SYDVKM. The CDR3 is CASSLRETQYF. The CDR3 region has the DNA TGTGCCAGCAGTTTGAGAGAGACCCAGTACTTC.

Ten or more counts support this clone. V is TRBV28 and J is TRBJ2-3; D could derive from TRBD1 or TRBD2 (6 bases each). V was clipped by 2 bases and J by 2 bases, with 11 bases between them. The CDR3 covers 15 residues. CDR1 MDHEN and CDR2 SYDVKM come from the germline V gene. As DNA, the CDR3 is TGTGCCAGCAGTTTACGGGGGCTTGTCACAGATACGCAGTATTTT. Its translation: CASSLRGLVTDTQYF.